These T cell receptor beta chains were read from a single sample in a study of vaccination and CD4 T cells after COVID-19. Their specific antigens are unknown. TCRdb reanalysed the PCR reads using MiXCR and keeps one entry per CDR3 protein. The table has approximately 9,700 distinct CDR3 sequences, roughly two thirds seen once; the top ten hold around a third. Source material: CD4+ T cells from blood, cultured in vitro. Receptor source: a human donor who had recovered from COVID-19. The CDR3 runs from the conserved cysteine through the conserved F or W. A D gene is named only where the DNA matches it firmly. Expanded clones are given a class, and other clones once, few, many or no size at all.

J: TRBJ1-4; V: TRBV20-1; size: NA; D: NA; CDR3: CSARGGLLDEKLFF; DNA: TGCAGTGCGCGGGGTGGGCTTCTCGATGAAAAACTGTTTTTT
J: TRBJ2-2; V: TRBV20-1; size: NA; D: TRBD2; CDR3: CSAPSGRRTGELFF; DNA: TGCAGTGCTCCTAGCGGGAGAAGAACCGGGGAGCTGTTTTTT
J: TRBJ1-5; V: TRBV20-1; size: few; D: NA; CDR3: CSARDPRGGQPQHF; DNA: TGCAGTGCTAGAGATCCAAGGGGAGGTCAGCCCCAGCATTTT
J: TRBJ1-1; V: TRBV30; size: NA; D: NA; CDR3: CAWKELGATEAFF; DNA: TGTGCCTGGAAGGAACTGGGGGCCACTGAAGCTTTCTTT
J: TRBJ1-6; V: TRBV15; size: NA; D: NA; CDR3: CATSRDLWGDNLNSPLHF; DNA: TGTGCCACCAGCAGAGATTTGTGGGGGGATAACCTCAATTCACCCCTCCACTTT
J: TRBJ1-1; V: TRBV5-1; size: once; D: NA; CDR3: CASSLGGLTEAFF; DNA: TGCGCCAGCAGCTTAGGGGGACTCACTGAAGCTTTCTTT
J: TRBJ1-1; V: TRBV27; size: NA; D: TRBD1; CDR3: CASSRGPTGASTEAFF; DNA: TGTGCCAGCAGCCGCGGGCCAACAGGGGCGTCCACTGAAGCTTTCTTT
J: TRBJ1-3; V: TRBV20-1; size: NA; D: TRBD1; CDR3: CSAVPDRGSGNTIYF; DNA: TGCAGTGCCGTCCCGGACAGGGGCTCTGGAAACACCATATATTTT
J: TRBJ2-1; V: TRBV20-1; size: NA; D: TRBD2; CDR3: CSAPGLARYEQFF; DNA: TGCAGTGCCCCGGGACTAGCCCGCTATGAGCAGTTCTTC
J: TRBJ1-2; V: TRBV21-1; size: NA; D: NA; CDR3: CASSLLWREDYGYTF; DNA: TGTGCCAGCAGCCTCTTATGGAGGGAGGACTATGGCTACACCTTC
J: TRBJ1-2; V: TRBV7-9; size: NA; D: TRBD1; CDR3: CASRPPGQGYGYTF; DNA: TGTGCCAGCAGACCTCCGGGACAGGGCTATGGCTACACCTTC
J: TRBJ2-5; V: TRBV5-6; size: NA; D: NA; CDR3: CASSRDALGETQYF; DNA: TGTGCCAGCAGCCGGGACGCCCTGGGAGAGACCCAGTACTTC
J: TRBJ2-7; V: TRBV15; size: NA; D: TRBD2; CDR3: CATRRGGASGSYEQYF; DNA: TGTGCCACCAGGAGAGGGGGGGCTAGCGGGAGTTACGAGCAGTACTTC
J: TRBJ1-1; V: TRBV28; size: NA; D: NA; CDR3: CASSPPVKMNTEAFF; DNA: TGTGCCAGCAGTCCCCCGGTGAAAATGAACACTGAAGCTTTCTTT
J: TRBJ2-7; V: TRBV7-2; size: once; D: TRBD2; CDR3: CASTTSGVYEQYF; DNA: TGTGCCAGCACGACTAGCGGGGTCTACGAGCAGTACTTC
J: TRBJ1-3; V: TRBV7-6; size: NA; D: NA; CDR3: CASSLVSSGNTIYF; DNA: TGTGCCAGCAGCTTAGTCTCGTCTGGAAACACCATATATTTT